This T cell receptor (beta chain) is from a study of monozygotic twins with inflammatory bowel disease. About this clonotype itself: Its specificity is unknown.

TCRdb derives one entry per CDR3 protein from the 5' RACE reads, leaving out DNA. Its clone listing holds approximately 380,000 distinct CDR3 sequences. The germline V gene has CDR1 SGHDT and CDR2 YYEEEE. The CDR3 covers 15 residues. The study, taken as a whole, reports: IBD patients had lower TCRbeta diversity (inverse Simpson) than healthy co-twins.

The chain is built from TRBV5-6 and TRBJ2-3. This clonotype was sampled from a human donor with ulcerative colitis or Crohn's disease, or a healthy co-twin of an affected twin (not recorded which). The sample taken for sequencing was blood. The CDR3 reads CASSLLALVSDTQYF.